The clone carrying this T cell receptor (beta chain) appeared a single time. Its antigen remains unknown. This entry is derived from a study of shared clonotypes between healthy human individuals. Overall study context: Donor ages ranged 18 to 49 years: a couple of women, a few men. Study-wide findings and caveats: A generally larger estimated richness was seen in naive subsets than in memory subsets.

Trimming left V 4 bases short and J 0 bases short, with 11 bases between. CDR3 size: 15 residues. Germline lookup yields CDR1 MDHEN and CDR2 SYDVKM. Template for every sorted-subset replicate PCR totaled about 200 ng DNA, tens of thousands of T cell genomes. Under the authors' procedure: ImmunoSEQ junction-only sequences lacked quality scores, so their filtering differed. The assay was immunoSEQ multiplex PCR, and TCRdb's table has in-frame clones only and misses some. The V and J calls and clone size come from that table; D and trimming were worked out from the DNA. Altogether under 1,100,000 clones are present, about 75% being singletons, with the ten largest covering approximately 1.5%.

This chain joins TRBV28 and TRBJ2-3, with D unresolved. Sequencing used memory CD4+ T cells sorted from blood. The subset was: CD45RA-negative fraction. The TCR originated in a man between 18 and 35 years old in good health. CDR3 in DNA: TGTGCCAGCAGTTCCCCCGTGGACAGCACAGATACGCAGTATTTT. It specifies CASSSPVDSTDTQYF.